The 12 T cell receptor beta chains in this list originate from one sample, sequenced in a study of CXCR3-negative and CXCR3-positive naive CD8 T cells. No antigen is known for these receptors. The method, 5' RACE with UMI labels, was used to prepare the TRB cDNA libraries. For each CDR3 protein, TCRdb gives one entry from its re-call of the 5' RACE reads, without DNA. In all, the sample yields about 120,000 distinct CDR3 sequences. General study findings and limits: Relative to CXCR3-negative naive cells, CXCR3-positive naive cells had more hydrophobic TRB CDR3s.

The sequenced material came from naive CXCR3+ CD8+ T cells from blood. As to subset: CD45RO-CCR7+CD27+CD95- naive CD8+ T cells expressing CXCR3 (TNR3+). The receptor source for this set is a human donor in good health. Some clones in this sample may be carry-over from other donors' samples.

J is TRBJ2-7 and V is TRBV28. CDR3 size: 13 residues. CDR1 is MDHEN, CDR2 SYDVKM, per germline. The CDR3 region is CAILDDASYEQYF.

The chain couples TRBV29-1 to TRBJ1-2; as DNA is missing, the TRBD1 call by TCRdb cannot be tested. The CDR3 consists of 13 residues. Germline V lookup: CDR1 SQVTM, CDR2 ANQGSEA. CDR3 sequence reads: CSVELGGDYGYTF.

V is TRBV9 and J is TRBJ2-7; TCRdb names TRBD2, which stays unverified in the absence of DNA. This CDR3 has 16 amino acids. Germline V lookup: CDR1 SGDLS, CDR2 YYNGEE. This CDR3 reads CASSVGGLAGAYEQYF. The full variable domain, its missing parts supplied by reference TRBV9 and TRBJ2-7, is DSGVTQTPKHLITATGQRVTLRCSPRSGDLSVYWYQQSLDQGLQFLIQYYNGEERAKGNILERFSAQQFPDLHSELNLSSLELGDSALYFCASSVGGLAGAYEQYFGPGTRLTVT.

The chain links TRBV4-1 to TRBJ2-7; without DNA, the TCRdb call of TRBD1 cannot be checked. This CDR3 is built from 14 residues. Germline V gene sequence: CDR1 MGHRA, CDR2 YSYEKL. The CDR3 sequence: CASSQGQGSYEQYF.

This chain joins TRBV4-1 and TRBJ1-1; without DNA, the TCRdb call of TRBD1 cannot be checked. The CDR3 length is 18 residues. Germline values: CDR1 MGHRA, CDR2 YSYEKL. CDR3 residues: CASSQWATGAPMNTEAFF.

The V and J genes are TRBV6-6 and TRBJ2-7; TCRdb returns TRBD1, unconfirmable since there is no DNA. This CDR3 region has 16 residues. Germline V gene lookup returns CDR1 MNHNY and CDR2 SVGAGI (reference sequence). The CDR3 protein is CASSSADRGRSYEQYF.

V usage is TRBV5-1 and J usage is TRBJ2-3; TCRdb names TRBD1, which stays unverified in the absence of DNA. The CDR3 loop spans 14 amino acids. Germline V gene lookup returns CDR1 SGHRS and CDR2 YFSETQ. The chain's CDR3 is CASSIRDPTDTQYF.

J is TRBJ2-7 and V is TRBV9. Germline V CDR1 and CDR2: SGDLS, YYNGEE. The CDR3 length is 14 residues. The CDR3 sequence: CASSNNRDLYEQYF.

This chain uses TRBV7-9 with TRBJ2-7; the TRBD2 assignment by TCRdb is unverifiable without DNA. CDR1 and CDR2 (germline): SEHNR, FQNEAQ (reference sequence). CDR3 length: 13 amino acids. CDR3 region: CASSPRRGYEQYF. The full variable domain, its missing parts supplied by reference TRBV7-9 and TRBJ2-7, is DTGVSQNPRHKITKRGQNVTFRCDPISEHNRLYWYRQTLGQGPEFLTYFQNEAQLEKSRLLSDRFSAERPKGSFSTLEIQRTEQGDSAMYLCASSPRRGYEQYFGPGTRLTVT.

CDR3 in amino acids: CASSLGLAGGPGEQFF. This sequence joins TRBV5-1 and TRBJ2-1; TCRdb reports TRBD2, a call that lacks DNA to check it against. The CDR3 sequence is 16 residues long. CDR1 SGHRS and CDR2 YFSETQ come from the germline V gene.

Here the CDR3 reads CASSLGGDTEAFF. This chain connects TRBV7-6 to TRBJ1-1; there is no DNA to check the TCRdb D call of TRBD1. This CDR3 has 13 residues. The germline V gene encodes CDR1 SGHVS and CDR2 FNYEAQ. The variable domain in full, with the rest retrieved from reference TRBV7-6 and TRBJ1-1, is GAGVSQSPRYKVTKRGQDVALRCDPISGHVSLYWYRQALGQGPEFLTYFNYEAQQDKSGLPNDRFSAERPEGSISTLTIQRTEQRDSAMYRCASSLGGDTEAFFGQGTRLTVV.

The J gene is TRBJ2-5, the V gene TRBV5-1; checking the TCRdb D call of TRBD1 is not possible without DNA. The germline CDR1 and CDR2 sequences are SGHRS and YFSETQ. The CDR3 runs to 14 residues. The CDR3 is CASGRQGGVETQYF.